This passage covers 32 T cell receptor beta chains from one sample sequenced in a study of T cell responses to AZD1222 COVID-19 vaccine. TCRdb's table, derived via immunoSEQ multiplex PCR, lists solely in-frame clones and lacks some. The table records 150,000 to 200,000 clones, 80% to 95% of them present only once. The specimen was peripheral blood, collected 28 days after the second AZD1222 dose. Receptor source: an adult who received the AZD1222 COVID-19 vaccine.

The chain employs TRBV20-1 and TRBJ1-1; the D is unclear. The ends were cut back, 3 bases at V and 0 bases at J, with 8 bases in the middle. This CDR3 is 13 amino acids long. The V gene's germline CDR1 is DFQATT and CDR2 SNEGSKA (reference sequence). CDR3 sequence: CSASGLLNTEAFF. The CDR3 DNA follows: TGCAGTGCTAGTGGACTCCTGAACACTGAAGCTTTCTTT.

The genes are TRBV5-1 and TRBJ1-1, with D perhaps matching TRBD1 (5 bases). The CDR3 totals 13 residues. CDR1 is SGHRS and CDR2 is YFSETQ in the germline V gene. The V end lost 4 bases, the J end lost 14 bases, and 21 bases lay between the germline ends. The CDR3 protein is CASSLGREGSPFF. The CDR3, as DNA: TGCGCCAGCAGCCTGGGGAGGGAGGGGTCGCCCTTCTTT. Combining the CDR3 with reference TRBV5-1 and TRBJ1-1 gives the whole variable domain KAGVTQTPRYLIKTRGQQVTLSCSPISGHRSVSWYQQTPGQGLQFLFEYFSETQRNKGNFPGRFSGRQFSNSRSEMNVSTLELGDSALYLCASSLGREGSPFFGQGTRLTVV.

The CDR3: CASDGQGRQETQYF. The CDR3 coding sequence is TGTGCCAGCGACGGACAGGGGCGACAAGAGACCCAGTACTTC. The V call is TRBV2, the J call TRBJ2-5; 9 nucleotides line up with TRBD1. CDR1 and CDR2 from the germline V gene are SNHLY and FYNNEI. The V gene end was trimmed by 8 bases and the J gene end by 2 bases; junction bases not matched to a gene: 6. The CDR3 length is 14 residues.

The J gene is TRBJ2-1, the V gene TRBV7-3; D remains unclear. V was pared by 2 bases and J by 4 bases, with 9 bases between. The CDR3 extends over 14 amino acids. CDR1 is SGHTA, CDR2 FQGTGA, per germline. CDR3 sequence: CASSLDRSYNEQFF. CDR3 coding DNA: TGTGCCAGCAGCTTAGATCGGTCTTACAATGAGCAGTTCTTC.

The CDR3 region is CASRTTGYDMNTEAFF. The DNA of the CDR3 is TGTGCCAGTAGGACGACAGGTTATGATATGAACACTGAAGCTTTCTTT. This sequence joins TRBV19 and TRBJ1-1; possible D gene TRBD1, 6 bases. The CDR3 spans 16 residues. Germline values: CDR1 LNHDA, CDR2 SQIVND (reference sequence). V shed 6 bases and J shed 0 bases, with 17 bases lying between them.

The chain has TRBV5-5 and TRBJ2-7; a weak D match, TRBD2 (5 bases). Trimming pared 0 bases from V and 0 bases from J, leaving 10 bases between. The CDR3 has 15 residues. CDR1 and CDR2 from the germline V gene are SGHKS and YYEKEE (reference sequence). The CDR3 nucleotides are TGTGCCAGCAGCTTGGCGGGGTCTTACTCCTACGAGCAGTACTTC. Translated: CASSLAGSYSYEQYF.

DNA of the CDR3: TGTGCCAGCAGCCCCCCGGGGAACTATGGCTACACCTTC. Translation gives CASSPPGNYGYTF. The chain links TRBV3-1 (or the pseudogene TRBV3-2) to TRBJ1-2, with D unresolved. Trimming removed 4 bases from V and 2 bases from J, with 8 bases in between. Germline V lookup: CDR1 LGHDT, CDR2 YNNKEL (reference sequence). CDR3 size: 13 residues.

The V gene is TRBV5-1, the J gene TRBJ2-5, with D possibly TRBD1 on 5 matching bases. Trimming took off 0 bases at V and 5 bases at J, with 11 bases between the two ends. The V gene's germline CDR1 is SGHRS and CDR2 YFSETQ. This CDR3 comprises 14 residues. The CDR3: CASSLVGLGETQYF. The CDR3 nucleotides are TGCGCCAGCAGCTTGGTGGGGCTGGGGGAGACCCAGTACTTC.

CDR3 sequence reads: CASSPTGHYGYTF. Here the CDR3 DNA reads TGTGCCAGCAGTCCCACAGGCCACTATGGCTACACCTTC. V gene TRBV28 combines with J gene TRBJ1-2; D perhaps matches TRBD1 (5 bases). Germline V lookup: CDR1 MDHEN, CDR2 SYDVKM. The V end lost 5 bases, the J end lost 3 bases, and 10 bases lay between the germline ends. This CDR3 has 13 residues.

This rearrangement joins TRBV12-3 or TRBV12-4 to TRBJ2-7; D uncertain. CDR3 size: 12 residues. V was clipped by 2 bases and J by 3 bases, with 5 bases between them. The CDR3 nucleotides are TGTGCCAGCAGTTTAAAAGACTACGAGCAGTACTTC. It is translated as CASSLKDYEQYF.

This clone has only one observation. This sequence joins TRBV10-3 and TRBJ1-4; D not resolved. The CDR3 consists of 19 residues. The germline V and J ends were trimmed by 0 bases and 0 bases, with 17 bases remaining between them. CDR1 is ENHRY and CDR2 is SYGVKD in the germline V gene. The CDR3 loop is CAISESSGGGRATNEKLFF. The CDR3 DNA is TGTGCCATCAGTGAGTCTTCGGGTGGAGGGAGGGCAACTAATGAAAAACTGTTTTTT.

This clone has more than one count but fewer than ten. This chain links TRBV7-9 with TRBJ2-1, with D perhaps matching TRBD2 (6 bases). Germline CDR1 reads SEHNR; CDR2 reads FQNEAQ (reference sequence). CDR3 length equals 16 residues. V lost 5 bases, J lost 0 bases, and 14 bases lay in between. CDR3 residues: CASSPWAGRSYNEQFF. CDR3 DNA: TGTGCCAGCAGCCCATGGGCGGGACGCTCCTACAATGAGCAGTTCTTC.

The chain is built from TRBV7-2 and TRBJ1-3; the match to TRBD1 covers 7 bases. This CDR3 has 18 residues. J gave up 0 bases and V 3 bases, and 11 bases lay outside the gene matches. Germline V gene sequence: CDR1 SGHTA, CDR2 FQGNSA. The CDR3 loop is CASSFRTGRQLSGNTIYF. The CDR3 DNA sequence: TGTGCCAGCAGCTTTCGGACAGGCCGACAGCTCTCTGGAAACACCATATATTTT.

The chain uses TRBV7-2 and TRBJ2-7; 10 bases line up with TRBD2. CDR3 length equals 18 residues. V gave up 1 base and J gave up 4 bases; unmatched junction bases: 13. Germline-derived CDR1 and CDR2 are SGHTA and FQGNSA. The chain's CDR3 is CASSLGLNTASGSYEQYF. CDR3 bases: TGTGCCAGCAGCTTAGGATTAAATACGGCTAGCGGGAGTTACGAGCAGTACTTC.

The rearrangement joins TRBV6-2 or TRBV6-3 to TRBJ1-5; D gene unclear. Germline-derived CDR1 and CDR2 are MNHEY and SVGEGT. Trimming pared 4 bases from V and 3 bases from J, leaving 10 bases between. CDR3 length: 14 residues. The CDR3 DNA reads TGTGCCAGCAGTTGGGCATCCCCCAATCAGCCCCAGCATTTT. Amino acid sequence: CASSWASPNQPQHF.

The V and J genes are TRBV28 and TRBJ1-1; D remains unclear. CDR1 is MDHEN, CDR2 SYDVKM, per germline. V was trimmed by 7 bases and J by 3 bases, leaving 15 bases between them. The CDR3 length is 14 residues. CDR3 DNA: TGTGCCAGCACGGGATCACTCGGGGACACTGAAGCTTTCTTT. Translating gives CASTGSLGDTEAFF. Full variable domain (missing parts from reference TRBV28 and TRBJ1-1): DVKVTQSSRYLVKRTGEKVFLECVQDMDHENMFWYRQDPGLGLRLIYFSYDVKMKEKGDIPEGYSVSREKKERFSLILESASTNQTSMYLCASTGSLGDTEAFFGQGTRLTVV.

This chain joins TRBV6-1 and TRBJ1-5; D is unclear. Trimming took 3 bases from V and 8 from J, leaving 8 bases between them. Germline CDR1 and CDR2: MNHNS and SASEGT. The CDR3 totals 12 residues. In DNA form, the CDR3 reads TGTGCCAGCAGTGATTTGGGCAAGCCCCAGCATTTT. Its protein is CASSDLGKPQHF.

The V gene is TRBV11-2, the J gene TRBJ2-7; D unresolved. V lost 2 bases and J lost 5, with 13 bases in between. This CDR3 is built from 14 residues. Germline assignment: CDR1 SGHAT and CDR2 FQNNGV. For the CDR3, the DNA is TGTGCCAGCAGCTTATTCGGTACGGACGACGAGCAGTACTTC. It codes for CASSLFGTDDEQYF.

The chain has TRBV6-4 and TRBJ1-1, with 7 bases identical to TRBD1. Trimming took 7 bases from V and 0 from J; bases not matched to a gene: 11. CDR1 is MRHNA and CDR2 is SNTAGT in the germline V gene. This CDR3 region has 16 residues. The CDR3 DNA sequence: TGTGCCAGCACTTGGTGGGGGACAGAGCTGAACACTGAAGCTTTCTTT. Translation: CASTWWGTELNTEAFF.

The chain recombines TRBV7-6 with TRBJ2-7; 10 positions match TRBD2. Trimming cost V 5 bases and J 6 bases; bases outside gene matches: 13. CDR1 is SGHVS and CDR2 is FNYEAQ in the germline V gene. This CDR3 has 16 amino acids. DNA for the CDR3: TGTGCCAGCAGCCACAGACTGACTAGCGGGCCCACCGAGCAGTACTTC. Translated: CASSHRLTSGPTEQYF.

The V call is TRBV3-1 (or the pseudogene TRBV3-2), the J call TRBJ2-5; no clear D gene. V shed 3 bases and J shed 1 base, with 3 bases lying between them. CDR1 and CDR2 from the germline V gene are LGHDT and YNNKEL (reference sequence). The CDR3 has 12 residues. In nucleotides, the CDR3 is TGTGCCAGCAGCCATTTCCAAGAGACCCAGTACTTC. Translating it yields CASSHFQETQYF.

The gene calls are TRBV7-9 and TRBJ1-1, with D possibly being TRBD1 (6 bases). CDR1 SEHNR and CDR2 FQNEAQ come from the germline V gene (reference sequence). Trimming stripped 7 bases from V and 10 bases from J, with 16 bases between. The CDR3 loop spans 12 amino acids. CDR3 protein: CASMAAGERAFF. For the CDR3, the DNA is TGTGCCAGCATGGCCGCAGGGGAGAGAGCTTTCTTT.

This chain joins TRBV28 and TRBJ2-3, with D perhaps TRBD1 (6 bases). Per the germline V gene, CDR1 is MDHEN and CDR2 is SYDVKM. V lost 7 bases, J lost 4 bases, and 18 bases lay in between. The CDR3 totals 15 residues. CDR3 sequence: CASTYHSGDADTQYF. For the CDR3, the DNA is TGTGCCAGCACCTATCACTCAGGGGACGCAGATACGCAGTATTTT.

Written as DNA, the CDR3 is TGTGCCAGCGAGGGACAGGGGCCGCGACTTTCTGGAAACACCATATATTTT. It encodes CASEGQGPRLSGNTIYF. V is TRBV7-9 and J is TRBJ1-3, with 10 bases matching TRBD1. V shed 8 bases and J 1 base; nucleotides not matched to a gene: 11. The CDR3 totals 17 residues. The V gene's germline CDR1 is SEHNR and CDR2 FQNEAQ (reference sequence).

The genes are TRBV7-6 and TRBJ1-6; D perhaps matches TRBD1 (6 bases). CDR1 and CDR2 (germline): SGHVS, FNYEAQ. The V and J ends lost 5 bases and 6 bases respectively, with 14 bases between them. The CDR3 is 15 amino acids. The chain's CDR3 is CASSVDRRSNSPLHF. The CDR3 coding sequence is TGTGCCAGCAGCGTCGACAGGAGGTCTAATTCACCCCTCCACTTT.

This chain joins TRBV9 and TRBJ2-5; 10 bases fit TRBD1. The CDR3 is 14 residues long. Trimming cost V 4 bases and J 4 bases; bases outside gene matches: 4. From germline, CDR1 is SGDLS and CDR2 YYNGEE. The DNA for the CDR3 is TGTGCCAGCAGCAGGACAGGGGGTGGAGAGACCCAGTACTTC. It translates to CASSRTGGGETQYF.

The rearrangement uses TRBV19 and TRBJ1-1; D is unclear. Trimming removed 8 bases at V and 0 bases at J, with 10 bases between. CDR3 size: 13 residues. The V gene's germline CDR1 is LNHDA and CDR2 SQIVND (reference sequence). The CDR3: CASCDRMNTEAFF. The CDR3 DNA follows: TGTGCCAGTTGCGACCGGATGAACACTGAAGCTTTCTTT.

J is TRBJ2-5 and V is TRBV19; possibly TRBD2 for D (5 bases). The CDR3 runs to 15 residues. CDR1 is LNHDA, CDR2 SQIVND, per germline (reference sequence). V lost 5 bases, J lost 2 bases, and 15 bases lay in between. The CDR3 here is CASSSEPGLQETQYF. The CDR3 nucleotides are TGTGCCAGTAGTTCGGAACCGGGGTTGCAAGAGACCCAGTACTTC. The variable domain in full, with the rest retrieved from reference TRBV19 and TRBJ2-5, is DGGITQSPKYLFRKEGQNVTLSCEQNLNHDAMYWYRQDPGQGLRLIYYSQIVNDFQKGDIAEGYSVSREKKESFPLTVTSAQKNPTAFYLCASSSEPGLQETQYFGPGTRLLVL.

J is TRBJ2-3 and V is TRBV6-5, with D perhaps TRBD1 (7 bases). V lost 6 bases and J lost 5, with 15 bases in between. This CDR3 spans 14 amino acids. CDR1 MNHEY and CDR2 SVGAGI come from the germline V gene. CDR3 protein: CASSSGTAGDTQYF. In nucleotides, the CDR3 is TGTGCCAGCAGCTCCGGGACAGCGGGAGATACGCAGTATTTT.

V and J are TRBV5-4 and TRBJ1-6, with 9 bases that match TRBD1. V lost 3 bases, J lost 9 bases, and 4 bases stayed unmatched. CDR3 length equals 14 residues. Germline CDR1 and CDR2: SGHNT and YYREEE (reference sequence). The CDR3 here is CASSSDRGGSPLHF. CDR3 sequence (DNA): TGTGCCAGCAGCTCGGACAGGGGCGGTTCACCCCTCCACTTT.

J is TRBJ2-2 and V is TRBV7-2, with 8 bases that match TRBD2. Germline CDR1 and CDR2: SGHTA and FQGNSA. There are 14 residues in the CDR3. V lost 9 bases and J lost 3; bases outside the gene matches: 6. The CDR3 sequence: CASTRGGYTGELFF. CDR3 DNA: TGTGCCAGTACTCGGGGGGGATACACCGGGGAGCTGTTTTTT.

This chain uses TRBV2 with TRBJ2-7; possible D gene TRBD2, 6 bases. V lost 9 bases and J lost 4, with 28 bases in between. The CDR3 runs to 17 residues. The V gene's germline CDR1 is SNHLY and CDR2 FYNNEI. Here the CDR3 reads CASSRVGGGLANYEQYF. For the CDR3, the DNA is TGTGCCAGTTCCCGCGTGGGGGGTGGGCTAGCGAATTACGAGCAGTACTTC.